A single sample gave rise to the 7 T cell receptor beta chains below, sequenced in a study of CD8 T cells in Susac syndrome. With random hexamers, roughly 0.45 to 1 ug RNA was reverse transcribed. From the immunoSEQ multiplex PCR reads, TCRdb called clonotypes with MiXCR, one entry per CDR3 protein. The sample holds 200,000 to 250,000 distinct CDR3 sequences, around 96% seen once. Sample: CD4+ T cells from PBMCs. All receptors come from a human donor with multiple sclerosis.

V and J are TRBV29-1 and TRBJ2-3; D gene unclear. V gave up 7 bases and J gave up 5 bases, with 16 bases separating them. The CDR3 is made up of 13 amino acids. From germline, CDR1 is SQVTM and CDR2 ANQGSEA. The CDR3 DNA reads as TGCAGCGCTGAGTCGGCTTTGGGAGATACGCAGTATTTT. Its protein is CSAESALGDTQYF.

The chain has TRBV18 and TRBJ1-1; TRBD1 might be the D (5 bases). In germline, CDR1 is KGHSH, CDR2 LQKENI. The CDR3 runs to 15 residues. Trimming removed 3 bases from V and 7 bases from J, with 18 bases in between. CDR3 coding DNA: TGTGCCAGCTCACCCCAGCGGGGACCGGTAGATGAAGCTTTCTTT. It encodes CASSPQRGPVDEAFF.

The chain joins TRBV30 to TRBJ2-2, with 14 bases that match TRBD2. The ends lost 4 bases at V and 7 bases at J; junction bases unmatched: 11. Germline V gene data show CDR1 as GTSNPN and CDR2 as SVGIG (reference sequence). This CDR3 region has 17 residues. This chain's CDR3 is CAWKPGLAGEYNGELFF. CDR3 coding DNA: TGTGCCTGGAAGCCGGGACTAGCGGGAGAATATAACGGGGAGCTGTTTTTT.

The chain has TRBV18 and TRBJ2-1; possibly TRBD1 for D (6 bases). The V end was cut by 4 bases, the J end by 5 bases, with 12 bases between. In germline, CDR1 is KGHSH, CDR2 LQKENI. The CDR3 loop spans 14 amino acids. CDR3 nucleotide sequence: TGTGCCAGCTCACAGGGGGTAGGCGACAATGAGCAGTTCTTC. Its translation: CASSQGVGDNEQFF.

This clonotype has only a few counts. The chain is built from TRBV12-3 or TRBV12-4 and TRBJ1-2; no reliable D call. The V end was cut by 1 base, the J end by 5 bases, with 8 bases between. The CDR3 consists of 13 residues. CDR3 in amino acids: CASSLDSTYGYTF. CDR3 in DNA: TGTGCCAGCAGTTTAGACAGCACTTATGGCTACACCTTC.

The V gene is TRBV5-1, the J gene TRBJ2-5, with D perhaps given as TRBD1 or TRBD2 (5 bases each). The V gene's germline CDR1 is SGHRS and CDR2 YFSETQ. Trimming removed 4 bases at V and 3 bases at J, with 19 bases between. The CDR3 covers 16 residues. CDR3 amino acids: CASSPARGAVEETQYF. The DNA for the CDR3 is TGCGCCAGCAGCCCCGCTAGGGGAGCGGTAGAAGAGACCCAGTACTTC.

As DNA, the CDR3 is TGCAGTGCCGAGTTGTCAGCGGGGGGGCTCGATGAGCAGTTCTTC. It encodes CSAELSAGGLDEQFF. The chain employs TRBV20-1 and TRBJ2-1; TRBD2 matches at 10 bases. Looked up from germline, CDR1 is DFQATT and CDR2 is SNEGSKA (reference sequence). With 6 bases clipped from V and 8 bases from J, the junction kept 13 bases outside the gene matches. The CDR3 runs 15 residues.